This T cell receptor beta chain was found in a study of CD8 T cells in Susac syndrome. The trim removed 3 bases at V and 3 bases at J, leaving 6 bases unmatched. Germline CDR1 and CDR2: KGHSH and LQKENI. The CDR3 runs 16 residues. While CD8+ and CD4+ T cells were isolated negatively, TEMRA cells were enriched by FACS. RNA was extracted with the RNeasy kit, and a quantity of about 0.45 to 1 ug was reverse transcribed using random hexamers. Across 54 Vbeta and 13 Jbeta, TCR beta CDR3 was amplified with immunoSEQ multiplex PCR. TCRdb redid the calling of the immunoSEQ multiplex PCR reads with MiXCR, one entry per CDR3 protein. Here the sample spans approximately 130,000 distinct CDR3 sequences, 90% to 95% being singletons.

Sequencing was done on a sample of CD8+ T cells from PBMCs. The chain has TRBV18 and TRBJ2-2, with 8 bases that match TRBD1. The TCR sequence derives from a human donor with multiple sclerosis. The CDR3 sequence: CASSPDRAGYTGELFF. CDR3 sequence (DNA): TGTGCCAGCTCACCGGACAGGGCTGGGTACACCGGGGAGCTGTTTTTT.